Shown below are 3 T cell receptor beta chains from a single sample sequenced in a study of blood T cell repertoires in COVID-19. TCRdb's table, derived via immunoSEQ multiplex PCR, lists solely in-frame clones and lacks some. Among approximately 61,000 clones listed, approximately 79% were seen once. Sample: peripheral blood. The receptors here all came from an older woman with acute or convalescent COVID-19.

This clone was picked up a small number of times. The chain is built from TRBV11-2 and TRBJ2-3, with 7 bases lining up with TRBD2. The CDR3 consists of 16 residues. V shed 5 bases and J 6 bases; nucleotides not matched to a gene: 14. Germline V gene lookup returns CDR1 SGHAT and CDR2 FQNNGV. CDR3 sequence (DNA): TGTGCCAGCAGCCCGGGGCTGCGGGGGACCCTGGATACGCAGTATTTT. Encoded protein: CASSPGLRGTLDTQYF.

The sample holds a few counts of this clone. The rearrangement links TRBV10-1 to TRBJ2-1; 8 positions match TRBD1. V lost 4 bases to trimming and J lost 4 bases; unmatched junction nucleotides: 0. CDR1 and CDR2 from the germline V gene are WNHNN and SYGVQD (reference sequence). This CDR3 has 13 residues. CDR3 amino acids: CASSGDRYNEQFF. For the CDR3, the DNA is TGCGCCAGCAGTGGGGACAGGTACAATGAGCAGTTCTTC.

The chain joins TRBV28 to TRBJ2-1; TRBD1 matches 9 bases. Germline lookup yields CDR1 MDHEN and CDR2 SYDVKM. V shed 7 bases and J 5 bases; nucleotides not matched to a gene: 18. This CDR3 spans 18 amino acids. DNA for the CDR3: TGTGCCAGCACTTCACAGGGGGCGCGAAGAATGAGGGACAATGAGCAGTTCTTC. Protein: CASTSQGARRMRDNEQFF. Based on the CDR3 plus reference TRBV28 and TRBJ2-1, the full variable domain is DVKVTQSSRYLVKRTGEKVFLECVQDMDHENMFWYRQDPGLGLRLIYFSYDVKMKEKGDIPEGYSVSREKKERFSLILESASTNQTSMYLCASTSQGARRMRDNEQFFGPGTRLTVL.